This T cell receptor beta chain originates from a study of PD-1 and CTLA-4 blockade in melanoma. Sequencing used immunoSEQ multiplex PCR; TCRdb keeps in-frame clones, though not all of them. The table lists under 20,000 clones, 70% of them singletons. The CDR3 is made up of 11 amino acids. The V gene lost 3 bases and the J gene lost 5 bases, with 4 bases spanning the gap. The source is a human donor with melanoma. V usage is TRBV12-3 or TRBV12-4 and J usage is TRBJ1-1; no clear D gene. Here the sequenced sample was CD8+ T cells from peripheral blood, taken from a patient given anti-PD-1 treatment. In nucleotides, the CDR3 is TGTGCCAGCAGTTTCGGTACTGAAGCTTTCTTT. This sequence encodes CASSFGTEAFF.